The 28 T cell receptor beta chains presented below share a single source sample, sequenced in a study of blood T cell repertoires in COVID-19. Sequencing used immunoSEQ multiplex PCR; TCRdb keeps in-frame clones, though not all of them. The sample records about 60,000 clones, approximately 85% being singletons. The sample consisted of peripheral blood. These TCRs come from a human donor in a cohort sampled during active COVID-19.

J is TRBJ2-5 and V is TRBV11-2; D might be TRBD1 (5 bases). V lost 2 bases and J lost 5, with 15 bases in between. This CDR3 has 15 residues. Germline V gene sequence: CDR1 SGHAT, CDR2 FQNNGV. The CDR3 protein is CASSLMAGARETQYF. In DNA form, the CDR3 reads TGTGCCAGCAGCTTAATGGCTGGGGCGAGGGAGACCCAGTACTTC.

The chain is built from TRBV5-4 and TRBJ1-5; 11 positions match TRBD1. Trimming cost V 4 bases and J 8 bases; bases outside gene matches: 5. Germline V gene sequence: CDR1 SGHNT, CDR2 YYREEE (reference sequence). The CDR3 totals 14 residues. The CDR3 coding sequence is TGTGCCAGCAGCACCGGGACAGGGGGTGAGCCCCAGCATTTT. Its translation: CASSTGTGGEPQHF.

The rearrangement uses TRBV10-3 and TRBJ2-3, with D perhaps matching TRBD2 (5 bases). In germline, CDR1 is ENHRY, CDR2 SYGVKD. The CDR3 extends over 14 amino acids. Trimming cost V 2 bases and J 8 bases, with 14 bases left between them. Here the CDR3 DNA reads TGTGCCATCAGTGAGCCGAGGATGGCGGGTACGCAGTATTTT. Protein: CAISEPRMAGTQYF.

The J gene is TRBJ2-6, the V gene TRBV5-4; D gene unclear. This CDR3 has 15 amino acids. Germline V CDR1 and CDR2: SGHNT, YYREEE (reference sequence). Trimming cost V 2 bases and J 0 bases, with 6 bases left between them. CDR3 residues: CASSFGNSGANVLTF. The CDR3 nucleotides read TGTGCCAGCAGCTTCGGTAACTCTGGGGCCAACGTCCTGACTTTC. Full variable domain (rest looked up from reference TRBV5-4 and TRBJ2-6): ETGVTQSPTHLIKTRGQQVTLRCSSQSGHNTVSWYQQALGQGPQFIFQYYREEENGRGNFPPRFSGLQFPNYSSELNVNALELDDSALYLCASSFGNSGANVLTFGAGSRLTVL.

The rearrangement uses TRBV20-1 and TRBJ1-1, with D hard to call. Trimming stripped 3 bases from V and 5 bases from J, with 7 bases between. Germline V gene data show CDR1 as DFQATT and CDR2 as SNEGSKA (reference sequence). This CDR3 has 11 residues. CDR3 sequence reads: CSARSETEAFF. The CDR3 region has the DNA TGCAGTGCTAGGAGCGAGACTGAAGCTTTCTTT.

V is TRBV6-1 and J is TRBJ1-5; a possible D gene is TRBD1 (5 bases). CDR1 is MNHNS, CDR2 SASEGT, per germline. The CDR3 runs 14 residues. The V gene lost 0 bases and the J gene lost 3 bases, with 6 bases spanning the gap. CDR3 DNA sequence: TGTGCCAGCAGTGAAGCAGGGGTCAATCAGCCCCAGCATTTT. As protein: CASSEAGVNQPQHF.

This chain uses TRBV12-3 or TRBV12-4 with TRBJ2-5; D is possibly TRBD2 (6 bases). The CDR3 spans 13 residues. V lost 10 bases, J lost 5 bases, and 17 bases lay in between. This CDR3 reads CATTTGLLETQYF. In nucleotides, the CDR3 is TGTGCCACCACCACGGGACTCTTGGAGACCCAGTACTTC.

The chain carries TRBV7-9 and TRBJ1-1; 8 positions agree with TRBD1. The CDR3 has 15 amino acids. With V trimmed by 7 bases and J by 0 bases, 7 bases remained unmatched. Germline CDR1 and CDR2: SEHNR and FQNEAQ (reference sequence). The CDR3 nucleotides are TGTGCCAGCACCATGGGACAGGTCATGAACACTGAAGCTTTCTTT. Translation gives CASTMGQVMNTEAFF.

The V gene is TRBV7-2, the J gene TRBJ1-2; the D gene is possibly TRBD1 (5 bases). CDR3 length: 15 amino acids. Germline lookup yields CDR1 SGHTA and CDR2 FQGNSA. The germline V and J ends were trimmed by 1 base and 4 bases, with 13 bases remaining between them. The CDR3: CASSLVTRVGYGYTF. The CDR3 DNA sequence: TGTGCCAGCAGCTTAGTAACCAGGGTGGGCTATGGCTACACCTTC.

This chain uses TRBV7-9 with TRBJ2-7; tentatively, D is TRBD2 (5 bases). Trimming took 1 base from V and 5 from J, leaving 12 bases between them. Germline V gene sequence: CDR1 SEHNR, CDR2 FQNEAQ (reference sequence). The CDR3 contains 14 residues. The CDR3: CASSLGRESHEQYF. The DNA of the CDR3 is TGTGCCAGCAGCTTAGGTCGGGAAAGCCACGAGCAGTACTTC.

This chain links TRBV7-2 with TRBJ1-2; D uncertain. Germline V gene sequence: CDR1 SGHTA, CDR2 FQGNSA. This CDR3 contains 15 residues. Between the trimmed V and J ends, which lost 4 bases and 4 bases, there was a span of 16 bases. The CDR3 sequence: CASSSGVGLGYGYTF. The CDR3 nucleotides are TGTGCCAGCAGCTCTGGAGTTGGTTTGGGCTATGGCTACACCTTC. Together with reference TRBV7-2 and TRBJ1-2, the CDR3 gives the full variable domain: GAGVSQSPSNKVTEKGKDVELRCDPISGHTALYWYRQSLGQGLEFLIYFQGNSAPDKSGLPSDRFSAERTGGSVSTLTIQRTQQEDSAVYLCASSSGVGLGYGYTFGSGTRLTVV.

V usage is TRBV6-5 and J usage is TRBJ1-2, with D perhaps TRBD1 (5 bases). The CDR3 has 14 amino acids. Deletions cut 3 bases from V and 5 bases from J, with 13 bases between. Germline CDR1 and CDR2: MNHEY and SVGAGI. The CDR3 here is CASSYRGRVYGYTF. As DNA, the CDR3 is TGTGCCAGCAGTTATAGGGGCAGGGTTTATGGCTACACCTTC.

The table lists this clone with a count of one. The chain combines TRBV7-2 with TRBJ1-5; TRBD1 matches 9 bases. From germline, CDR1 is SGHTA and CDR2 FQGNSA. The trim removed 2 bases at V and 4 bases at J, leaving 9 bases unmatched. CDR3 length: 17 residues. The CDR3 loop is CASSLTGGRFSNQPQHF. As DNA, the CDR3 is TGTGCCAGCAGCTTAACAGGGGGCAGGTTCTCAAATCAGCCCCAGCATTTT. Combining the CDR3 with reference TRBV7-2 and TRBJ1-5 gives the whole variable domain GAGVSQSPSNKVTEKGKDVELRCDPISGHTALYWYRQSLGQGLEFLIYFQGNSAPDKSGLPSDRFSAERTGGSVSTLTIQRTQQEDSAVYLCASSLTGGRFSNQPQHFGDGTRLSIL.

The J gene is TRBJ2-7, the V gene TRBV6-6, with 7 bases matching TRBD2. CDR1 and CDR2 from the germline V gene are MNHNY and SVGAGI (reference sequence). This CDR3 contains 14 residues. Trimming removed 2 bases from V and 7 bases from J; junction bases left unmatched: 8. CDR3 amino acids: CASSYETPGGEQYF. The CDR3 DNA follows: TGTGCCAGCAGTTACGAGACGCCGGGGGGAGAGCAGTACTTC.

As concerns this clone: Other DNA sequences in the sample encode the same CDR3. The chain uses TRBV3-1 (or the pseudogene TRBV3-2) and TRBJ2-3; 8 positions match TRBD2. Germline values: CDR1 LGHDT, CDR2 YNNKEL (reference sequence). With 4 bases clipped from V and 6 bases from J, the junction kept 6 bases outside the gene matches. The CDR3 runs 14 residues. CDR3 in amino acids: CASSLGLAGDTQYF. CDR3 sequence (DNA): TGTGCCAGCAGCCTCGGACTAGCTGGGGATACGCAGTATTTT.

The chain joins TRBV5-1 to TRBJ1-6; D is possibly TRBD1 (5 bases). The CDR3 is made up of 15 amino acids. Trimming took off 4 bases at V and 3 bases at J, with 11 bases between the two ends. The germline CDR1 and CDR2 sequences are SGHRS and YFSETQ. The CDR3 sequence: CASSQITGYNSPLHF. In DNA, the CDR3 is TGCGCCAGCAGCCAAATTACAGGCTATAATTCACCCCTCCACTTT.

The CDR3 DNA follows: TGTGCCAGCAGCCTCAGGGAACAGAGCTCTGGAAACACCATATATTTT. Amino acid sequence: CASSLREQSSGNTIYF. The rearrangement uses TRBV11-3 and TRBJ1-3, with D maybe TRBD1 (5 bases). CDR3 size: 16 residues. V lost 5 bases to trimming and J lost 0 bases, with 14 bases between them. Germline-derived CDR1 and CDR2 are SGHNT and YENEEA.

This chain links TRBV7-9 with TRBJ2-5, with D uncertain. The CDR3 runs to 11 residues. Trimming cost V 5 bases and J 5 bases, with 6 bases left between them. Germline loops: CDR1 SEHNR, CDR2 FQNEAQ (reference sequence). Here the CDR3 reads CASSIAETQYF. CDR3 DNA: TGTGCCAGCAGCATCGCGGAGACCCAGTACTTC.

This sequence joins TRBV18 and TRBJ2-4; weak D call: TRBD2 (7 bases). The germline V and J ends were trimmed by 3 bases and 2 bases, with 11 bases remaining between them. CDR1 is KGHSH and CDR2 is LQKENI in the germline V gene. CDR3 length equals 15 residues. CDR3 amino acids: CASSPGGPTKNIQYF. The CDR3 DNA is TGTGCCAGCTCACCGGGGGGGCCGACCAAAAACATTCAGTACTTC. Based on the CDR3 plus reference TRBV18 and TRBJ2-4, the full variable domain is NAGVMQNPRHLVRRRGQEARLRCSPMKGHSHVYWYRQLPEEGLKFMVYLQKENIIDESGMPKERFSAEFPKEGPSILRIQQVVRGDSAAYFCASSPGGPTKNIQYFGAGTRLSVL.

J is TRBJ2-3 and V is TRBV2; 7 nucleotides line up with TRBD1. V shed 6 bases and J 5 bases; nucleotides not matched to a gene: 5. This CDR3 comprises 13 residues. Germline CDR1 SNHLY, CDR2 FYNNEI. CDR3 residues: CASSGTEGDTQYF. The CDR3 region has the DNA TGTGCCAGCAGCGGGACAGAGGGAGATACGCAGTATTTT.

CDR3 in DNA: TGTGCCAGCAGCAATCGTTGGAGCACCGGGGAGCTGTTTTTT. This translates into CASSNRWSTGELFF. This chain connects TRBV11-2 to TRBJ2-2; D remains unclear. The CDR3 is made up of 14 amino acids. V was cut by 5 bases and J by 4 bases, with 11 bases left in between. Germline CDR1 is SGHAT and CDR2 is FQNNGV.

The table lists this clone with a count of one. This chain uses TRBV10-3 with TRBJ2-5; D may be TRBD2 (5 bases). The CDR3 loop spans 15 amino acids. Germline V gives CDR1 ENHRY, CDR2 SYGVKD. V was cut by 0 bases and J by 2 bases, with 10 bases left in between. DNA for the CDR3: TGTGCCATCAGTGAGTCGCGGGCATCGCAAGAGACCCAGTACTTC. As protein: CAISESRASQETQYF.

The rearrangement links TRBV4-1 to TRBJ2-4; no firm D call. CDR1 is MGHRA and CDR2 is YSYEKL in the germline V gene. V was shortened by 0 bases and J by 2 bases, with 5 bases between the two germline ends. The CDR3 length is 14 residues. CDR3 DNA sequence: TGCGCCAGCAGCCAAGAGGCTTCCAAAAACATTCAGTACTTC. Its translation: CASSQEASKNIQYF.

The chain carries TRBV13 and TRBJ2-3, with 8 bases fitting TRBD2. The CDR3 is made up of 16 amino acids. V lost 5 bases and J lost 6; bases outside the gene matches: 13. Germline assignment: CDR1 PRHDT and CDR2 FYEKMQ (reference sequence). The CDR3 DNA is TGTGCCAGCAGCCGACCGGGACTAGACGGCAGGGATACGCAGTATTTT. Translating gives CASSRPGLDGRDTQYF.

This clone was seen just once. The J gene is TRBJ2-3, the V gene TRBV11-1, with TRBD1 matching over 8 bases. CDR1 and CDR2 from the germline V gene are SGHAT and FQDESV (reference sequence). CDR3 size: 15 residues. Trimming took 2 bases from V and 3 from J; bases not matched to a gene: 4. This CDR3 reads CASSLTGQGTDTQYF. CDR3 in DNA: TGTGCCAGCAGCTTAACCGGACAGGGAACAGATACGCAGTATTTT.

V is TRBV19 and J is TRBJ2-3; D unresolved. This CDR3 has 15 residues. The ends were cut back, 0 bases at V and 2 bases at J, with 9 bases in the middle. Germline V gene sequence: CDR1 LNHDA, CDR2 SQIVND (reference sequence). The CDR3, as DNA: TGTGCCAGTAGTATAGATTCCCAGGCCACAGATACGCAGTATTTT. Protein sequence: CASSIDSQATDTQYF.

The rearrangement joins TRBV10-1 to TRBJ2-1; 8 nucleotides match TRBD2. The CDR3 length is 14 residues. V shed 6 bases, J shed 0 bases, and the junction held 1 base outside the gene matches. Germline CDR1 and CDR2: WNHNN and SYGVQD (reference sequence). The CDR3 sequence is CASRAGVSYNEQFF. The DNA for the CDR3 is TGCGCCAGCAGAGCGGGGGTCTCCTACAATGAGCAGTTCTTC.

The rearrangement joins TRBV14 to TRBJ1-2; D call uncertain. There are 13 residues in the CDR3. The V gene's germline CDR1 is SGHDN and CDR2 FVKESK. With 5 bases removed from V and 8 bases from J, the gap between germline ends came to 15 bases. The CDR3, as DNA: TGTGCCAGCAGCTCCGGTGCAATTATCGGCTACACCTTC. The encoded protein is CASSSGAIIGYTF. The whole variable domain, filled in from reference TRBV14 and TRBJ1-2, reads EAGVTQFPSHSVIEKGQTVTLRCDPISGHDNLYWYRRVMGKEIKFLLHFVKESKQDESGMPNNRFLAERTGGTYSTLKVQPAELEDSGVYFCASSSGAIIGYTFGSGTRLTVV.